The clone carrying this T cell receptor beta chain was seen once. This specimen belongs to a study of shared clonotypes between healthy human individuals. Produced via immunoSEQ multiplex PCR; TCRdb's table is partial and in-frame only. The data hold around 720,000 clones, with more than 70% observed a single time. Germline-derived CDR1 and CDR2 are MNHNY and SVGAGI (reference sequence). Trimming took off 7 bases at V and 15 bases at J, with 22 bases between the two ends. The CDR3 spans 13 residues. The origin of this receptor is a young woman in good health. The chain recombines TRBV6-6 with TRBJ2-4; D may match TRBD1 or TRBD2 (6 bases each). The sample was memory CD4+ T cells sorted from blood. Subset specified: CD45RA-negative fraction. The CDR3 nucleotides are TGTGCCAGCACCATAAACGAGGGGGGTACGAGGTACTTC. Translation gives CASTINEGGTRYF.